Presented here are 20 T cell receptor beta chains from one specimen sequenced in a study of memory CD4+ T cells and cytomegalovirus serostatus. The sort gate was single viable CD3+CD4+CD8-CD45RO+ cells for memory CD4+ T cells. The method was immunoSEQ multiplex PCR; TCRdb's version includes in-frame clones alone and lacks a portion of them. This table has about 40,000 clones, roughly three quarters appearing once. Sequenced sample: memory CD4+ T cells from blood. These TCRs come from an adult in good health and CMV-seronegative.

This chain connects TRBV18 to TRBJ2-2; unclear D gene. Trimming took off 2 bases at V and 4 bases at J, with 11 bases between the two ends. Germline CDR1 is KGHSH and CDR2 is LQKENI. This CDR3 contains 15 residues. CDR3 in DNA: TGTGCCAGCTCACCAGGTACAAGGAGCACCGGGGAGCTGTTTTTT. This encodes CASSPGTRSTGELFF.

The chain has TRBV9 and TRBJ2-3; the D gene is possibly TRBD1 (6 bases). In germline, CDR1 is SGDLS, CDR2 YYNGEE. The CDR3 contains 15 residues. V was trimmed by 3 bases and J by 4 bases, leaving 15 bases between them. The CDR3 reads CASSENYRVADTQYF. The CDR3 bases are TGTGCCAGCAGCGAGAACTACAGGGTCGCAGATACGCAGTATTTT.

The chain uses TRBV6-6 and TRBJ1-1; D possibly corresponds to TRBD1 (6 bases). The CDR3 is 14 residues long. Per germline, CDR1 MNHNY and CDR2 SVGAGI (reference sequence). V lost 5 bases and J 3 bases, leaving 13 bases between the germline ends. CDR3 sequence: CASSRRGMDTEAFF. The CDR3, as DNA: TGTGCCAGCAGTCGCAGGGGAATGGACACTGAAGCTTTCTTT.

The CDR3 nucleotides read TGTGCCAGCTCACTACAGGGGCCCGGAAATAATTCACCCCTCCACTTT. Residues: CASSLQGPGNNSPLHF. V and J are TRBV18 and TRBJ1-6, with 7 bases aligning to TRBD1. V shed 4 bases and J 5 bases; nucleotides not matched to a gene: 8. CDR1 KGHSH and CDR2 LQKENI come from the germline V gene. The length of the CDR3 is 16 residues. The entire variable domain, with the rest obtained from reference TRBV18 and TRBJ1-6, is as follows: NAGVMQNPRHLVRRRGQEARLRCSPMKGHSHVYWYRQLPEEGLKFMVYLQKENIIDESGMPKERFSAEFPKEGPSILRIQQVVRGDSAAYFCASSLQGPGNNSPLHFGNGTRLTVT.

J is TRBJ1-1 and V is TRBV7-2; TRBD1 is a possible D gene (6 bases). The V gene's germline CDR1 is SGHTA and CDR2 FQGNSA. The CDR3 runs 15 residues. Trimming cost V 1 base and J 0 bases, with 9 bases left between them. As DNA, the CDR3 is TGTGCCAGCAGCTTAGTGCCAGGGGTGAACACTGAAGCTTTCTTT. It codes for CASSLVPGVNTEAFF.

For the CDR3, the DNA is TGTGCCAGCAGCTGGTATTTAATGCCTAGCGGGGACCTAGGGACGCAGTATTTT. The encoded protein is CASSWYLMPSGDLGTQYF. J is TRBJ2-3 and V is TRBV5-6, with 9 bases fitting TRBD2. Germline V CDR1 and CDR2: SGHDT, YYEEEE. With V trimmed by 3 bases and J by 9 bases, 20 bases remained unmatched. The CDR3 length is 18 residues.

The rearrangement joins TRBV5-1 to TRBJ2-2; perhaps TRBD2 as D (5 bases). CDR3 length equals 15 residues. V lost 3 bases, J lost 5 bases, and 14 bases lay in between. Germline V gives CDR1 SGHRS, CDR2 YFSETQ. DNA for the CDR3: TGCGCCAGCAGCTCGAACGCCGGGGTGACCGGGGAGCTGTTTTTT. Protein product: CASSSNAGVTGELFF. Filled out from reference TRBV5-1 and TRBJ2-2, the complete variable domain reads KAGVTQTPRYLIKTRGQQVTLSCSPISGHRSVSWYQQTPGQGLQFLFEYFSETQRNKGNFPGRFSGRQFSNSRSEMNVSTLELGDSALYLCASSSNAGVTGELFFGEGSRLTVL.

This clone appeared a single time. The chain recombines TRBV27 with TRBJ2-1, with D possibly matching TRBD1 (6 bases). This CDR3 has 15 residues. Trimming removed 4 bases at V and 6 bases at J, with 16 bases between. CDR1 MNHEY and CDR2 SMNVEV come from the germline V gene (reference sequence). CDR3 loop: CASSSGAEDFNEQFF. DNA of the CDR3: TGTGCCAGCAGTTCAGGGGCGGAGGATTTCAATGAGCAGTTCTTC.

The chain carries TRBV28 and TRBJ1-2; the D gene is possibly TRBD1 (5 bases). The germline V gene has CDR1 MDHEN and CDR2 SYDVKM. There are 15 residues in the CDR3. V lost 5 bases to trimming and J lost 3 bases, with 16 bases between them. The CDR3 DNA sequence: TGTGCCAGCAGTCCACCGGGGGACCGAGACTATGGCTACACCTTC. As protein: CASSPPGDRDYGYTF.

The chain recombines TRBV6-5 with TRBJ1-2, with unresolved D. This CDR3 spans 14 amino acids. Trimming stripped 8 bases from V and 4 bases from J, with 17 bases between. Germline CDR1 MNHEY, CDR2 SVGAGI. CDR3 nucleotide sequence: TGTGCCAGCTCACCTAGGGAACGGATCTATGGCTACACCTTC. This translates into CASSPRERIYGYTF.

This chain uses TRBV2 with TRBJ1-5, with TRBD1 matching 11 bases. Unmatched junction bases numbered 8, after V lost 7 bases and J lost 6 bases. Germline assignment: CDR1 SNHLY and CDR2 FYNNEI. The CDR3 length is 15 residues. Here the CDR3 DNA reads TGTGCCAGCACTACAGGACAGGGGGCAGGTCAGCCCCAGCATTTT. Its translation: CASTTGQGAGQPQHF.

This chain links TRBV29-1 with TRBJ2-5; possible D gene TRBD1, 6 bases. Germline-derived CDR1 and CDR2 are SQVTM and ANQGSEA. There are 12 residues in the CDR3. V lost 3 bases and J lost 5, with 10 bases in between. CDR3 residues: CSVDRRGETQYF. The CDR3 region has the DNA TGCAGCGTTGACCGCAGGGGTGAGACCCAGTACTTC.

The chain carries TRBV5-1 and TRBJ2-7; D is ambiguous. The CDR3 is made up of 15 amino acids. Trimming took off 0 bases at V and 0 bases at J, with 10 bases between the two ends. Germline V gene data show CDR1 as SGHRS and CDR2 as YFSETQ. The CDR3 sequence: CASSLDPGLSYEQYF. For the CDR3, the DNA is TGCGCCAGCAGCTTGGATCCAGGCCTCTCCTACGAGCAGTACTTC.

The chain is built from TRBV5-4 and TRBJ2-1; no clear D gene. This CDR3 is 12 amino acids long. V shed 5 bases and J shed 5 bases, with 8 bases lying between them. Germline values: CDR1 SGHNT, CDR2 YYREEE (reference sequence). CDR3 nucleotides: TGTGCCAGCAGGACTTGGAACAATGAGCAGTTCTTC. Protein: CASRTWNNEQFF.

This clone was detected a few times. The chain couples TRBV21-1 to TRBJ2-3; the table's TRBD2 call for D was not verified on the DNA. TRBV21-1 is reported as a pseudogene. This CDR3 is 17 amino acids long. In DNA form, the CDR3 reads TGTGCCAGCAGCAAAGGGCAGCGGGACGGACACACAGATACGCAGTATTTT. Its translation is CASSKGQRDGHTDTQYF.

This clone has a handful of counts. The chain uses TRBV30 and TRBJ1-5, with a tentative D call TRBD1 (5 bases). V was pared by 2 bases and J by 4 bases, with 12 bases between. The CDR3 spans 14 residues. CDR1 GTSNPN and CDR2 SVGIG come from the germline V gene (reference sequence). CDR3 region: CAWSQGLGNQPQHF. The CDR3 nucleotides are TGTGCCTGGAGTCAGGGTCTAGGTAATCAGCCCCAGCATTTT.

This chain uses TRBV2 with TRBJ1-2, with D possibly TRBD1 on 5 matching bases. With 4 bases removed from V and 4 bases from J, the gap between germline ends came to 13 bases. CDR3 size: 14 residues. Germline V gene lookup returns CDR1 SNHLY and CDR2 FYNNEI. The CDR3 sequence: CASSGRGESYGYTF. The CDR3 nucleotides read TGTGCCAGCAGTGGTCGGGGGGAGAGCTATGGCTACACCTTC.

The V call is TRBV7-2, the J call TRBJ2-4; D unclear. The CDR3 sequence is 11 residues long. Germline values: CDR1 SGHTA, CDR2 FQGNSA. V gave up 5 bases and J gave up 7 bases, with 6 bases separating them. The CDR3 region has the DNA TGTGCCAGCAGCATAAAGAACATTCAGTACTTC. Its translation: CASSIKNIQYF.

The V call is TRBV30, the J call TRBJ2-3; D not certain. Per germline, CDR1 GTSNPN and CDR2 SVGIG (reference sequence). V was cut by 0 bases and J by 2 bases, with 18 bases left in between. The CDR3 is 17 amino acids. CDR3 nucleotide sequence: TGTGCCTGGAGTGTAAGGTTTCCCCTGAGTCCCACAGATACGCAGTATTTT. It translates to CAWSVRFPLSPTDTQYF.

V and J are TRBV11-2 and TRBJ1-6, with D unclear. V lost 0 bases, J lost 8 bases, and 8 bases lay in between. Germline V gene sequence: CDR1 SGHAT, CDR2 FQNNGV. This CDR3 comprises 14 residues. The CDR3 is CASSLEPSHSPLHF. The CDR3 coding sequence is TGTGCCAGCAGCTTAGAACCCTCCCATTCACCCCTCCACTTT.